This is a list of T cell receptor beta chains from one sample in a study of response to subunit inactivated influenza vaccine. TCRdb processed the RT-PCR reads anew with MiXCR; each CDR3 protein has one entry. The table has just under 550,000 distinct CDR3 sequences, around 25% seen once. In addition, the sample was reused for a study of T cells expressing NK-cell markers.

The source was CD4+ T cells sorted from PBMCs, collected roughly 13 days after vaccination. The source of these receptors is a man aged 50 to 60 who received an inactivated influenza vaccine. The CDR3 runs from the conserved cysteine through the conserved F or W. The order of the fields is V gene, clone size, D gene, J gene, CDR3 DNA, CDR3 protein. A D gene is named only where the DNA matches it firmly. The size field is filled for only some rows; it gives once, few, many or a size class.

TRBV29-1,many,TRBD1,TRBJ2-3,TGCAGCGCTGGGACAGGGGTTGCAGATACGCAGTATTTT,CSAGTGVADTQYF
TRBV10-3,-,-,TRBJ2-3,TGTGCCACCTCCCGCCGGGACGCTAGCACAGATACGCAGTATTTT,CATSRRDASTDTQYF
TRBV5-1,-,-,TRBJ2-1,TGCGCCAGCAGCTTGGCCCCAGGCAATGAGCAGTTCTTC,CASSLAPGNEQFF
TRBV2,-,-,TRBJ1-5,TGTGCCAGCAGTGGGGGAGCCGGCAATCAGCCCCAGCATTTT,CASSGGAGNQPQHF
TRBV14,few,TRBD2,TRBJ2-2,TGTGCCAGCAGCCGGGACTATTCCGGGGAGCTGTTTTTT,CASSRDYSGELFF
TRBV12-3/TRBV12-4,-,-,TRBJ2-1,TGTGCCAGCAGTTCGGGAGGCTTCAGGGGGAATGTGCAGTTCTTC,CASSSGGFRGNVQFF
TRBV5-5,few,-,TRBJ2-7,TGTGCCAGCAGCTTGAGTCGTAACCGGATCTCCTACGAGCAGTACTTC,CASSLSRNRISYEQYF
TRBV7-3,few,-,TRBJ2-1,TGTGCCAGCAGCTTAGGCCTGCGGGGTTACAATGAGCAGTTCTTC,CASSLGLRGYNEQFF
TRBV6-2/TRBV6-3,-,TRBD2,TRBJ2-7,TGTGCCAGCAGTCCTCTCGGACTAGCGGGGGGTCCCAACTCCTACGAGCAGTACTTC,CASSPLGLAGGPNSYEQYF
TRBV3-1,few,TRBD1,TRBJ1-1,TGTGCCAGCAGCCAAGCCCGGACAGGGGGCCCTGAAGCTTTCTTT,CASSQARTGGPEAFF
TRBV7-9,-,TRBD1,TRBJ2-4,TGTGCCAGCAGCCAACAGGGGTTCCTAGCCAAAAACATTCAGTACTTC,CASSQQGFLAKNIQYF
TRBV5-1,-,-,TRBJ2-7,TGCGCCAGCAGCATGCAGGCCTCCTACGAGCAGTACTTC,CASSMQASYEQYF
TRBV12-3/TRBV12-4,many,-,TRBJ1-5,TGTGCCAGCAGTTTAAGTCGCAGGGAACAGCCCCAGCATTTT,CASSLSRREQPQHF
TRBV29-1,-,TRBD1,TRBJ1-1,TGCAGCGTTGACAGGACAGGGGGCACTGAAGCTTTCTTT,CSVDRTGGTEAFF